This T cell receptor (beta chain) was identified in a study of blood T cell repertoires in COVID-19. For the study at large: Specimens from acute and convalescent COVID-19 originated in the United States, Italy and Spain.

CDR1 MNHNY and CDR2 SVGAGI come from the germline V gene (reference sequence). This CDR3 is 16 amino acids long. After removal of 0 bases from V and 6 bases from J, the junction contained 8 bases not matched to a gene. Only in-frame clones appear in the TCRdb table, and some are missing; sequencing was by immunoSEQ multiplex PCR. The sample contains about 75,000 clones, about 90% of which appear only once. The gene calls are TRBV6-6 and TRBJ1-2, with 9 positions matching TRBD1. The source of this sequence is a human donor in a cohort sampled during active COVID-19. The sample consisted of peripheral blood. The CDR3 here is CASSYSNRRTGDGYTF. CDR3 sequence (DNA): TGTGCCAGCAGTTACTCTAATCGAAGGACAGGGGATGGCTACACCTTC.